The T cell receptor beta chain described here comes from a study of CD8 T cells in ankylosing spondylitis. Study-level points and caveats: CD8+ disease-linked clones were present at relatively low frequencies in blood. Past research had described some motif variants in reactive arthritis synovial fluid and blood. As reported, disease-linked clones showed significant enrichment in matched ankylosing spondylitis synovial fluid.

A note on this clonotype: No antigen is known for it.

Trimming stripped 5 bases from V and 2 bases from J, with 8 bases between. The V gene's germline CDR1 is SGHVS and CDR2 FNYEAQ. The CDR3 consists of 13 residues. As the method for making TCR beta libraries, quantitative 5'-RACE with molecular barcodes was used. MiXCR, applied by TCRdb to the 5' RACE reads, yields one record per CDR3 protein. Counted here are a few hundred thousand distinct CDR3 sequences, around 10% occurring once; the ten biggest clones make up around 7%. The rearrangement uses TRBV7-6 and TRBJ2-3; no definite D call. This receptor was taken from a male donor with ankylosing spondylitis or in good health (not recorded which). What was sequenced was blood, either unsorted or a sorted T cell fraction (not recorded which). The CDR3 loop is CASSPSPTDTQYF. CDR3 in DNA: TGTGCCAGCAGCCCATCCCCCACAGATACGCAGTATTTT.